This note documents a single T cell receptor beta chain sequence. What it binds is unknown. This entry belongs to a study of cytotoxic CD8 clonotypes in ibrutinib-treated CLL. V was trimmed by 4 bases and J by 2 bases, leaving 18 bases between them. The CDR3 loop spans 17 amino acids. Germline values: CDR1 SGHAT, CDR2 FQNNGV. Overall study results and limits: Measured clonality at baseline was greater than in age-matched healthy donors and tracked with circulating CD8+ T-cell counts. Sustained-remission patients were sampled at one set of times and progressing patients at different ones.

The assay was immunoSEQ multiplex PCR, and TCRdb's table has in-frame clones only and misses some. The sample has 150,000 or so clones, 70% to 85% seen once. This receptor was identified in a human donor with chronic lymphocytic leukemia. Sequenced here: PBMCs, sampled after 24 months of ibrutinib treatment. This chain links TRBV11-2 with TRBJ1-5; D may be TRBD1 (5 bases). This CDR3 reads CASSSWRAGSGNQPQHF. The CDR3 nucleotides are TGTGCCAGCAGCTCCTGGAGGGCAGGGAGCGGCAATCAGCCCCAGCATTTT.